The rows below give T cell receptor beta chains drawn from one sample of a study of blood T cells in healthy people across ages. One entry per CDR3 protein results from TCRdb running MiXCR on the 5' RACE reads. The table lists around 600,000 distinct CDR3 sequences, 40% to 50% of them singletons. The sequencing sample was made of blood. These receptors were obtained from a man aged 80 or over in good health. Each CDR3 is given with its conserved first and last residue. The order of the fields is CDR3 protein, CDR3 DNA, clone size, V gene, D gene, J gene. D genes are given only for firm matches. Some rows mark clone size as missing; the rest say once, few, many or name a class of expanded clone.

cdr3_aa: CASSTGGGGAEAFF
cdr3_nt: TGTGCCAGCTCAACAGGGGGCGGAGGCGCTGAAGCTTTCTTT
clone_size: -
v_call: TRBV18
d_call: TRBD1
j_call: TRBJ1-1

cdr3_aa: CSAELGLAGYNEQFF
cdr3_nt: TGCAGCGCTGAATTAGGACTAGCGGGATACAATGAGCAGTTCTTC
clone_size: few
v_call: TRBV29-1
d_call: TRBD2
j_call: TRBJ2-1

cdr3_aa: CASSPRQVWGSGNTIYF
cdr3_nt: TGTGCCAGCTCACCTCGACAGGTTTGGGGCTCTGGAAACACCATATATTTT
clone_size: -
v_call: TRBV18
d_call: -
j_call: TRBJ1-3

cdr3_aa: CASSTSGFAEAFF
cdr3_nt: TGTGCCAGCAGCACGTCAGGGTTCGCTGAAGCTTTCTTT
clone_size: -
v_call: TRBV5-6
d_call: -
j_call: TRBJ1-1

cdr3_aa: CATSRGQQETQYF
cdr3_nt: TGTGCCACCAGCAGAGGACAGCAAGAGACCCAGTACTTC
clone_size: -
v_call: TRBV15
d_call: -
j_call: TRBJ2-5

cdr3_aa: CASRGLAGVYEQFF
cdr3_nt: TGTGCCAGCAGGGGACTAGCGGGAGTTTATGAGCAGTTCTTC
clone_size: -
v_call: TRBV7-2
d_call: TRBD2
j_call: TRBJ2-1

cdr3_aa: CASSLISSGRRNEQFF
cdr3_nt: TGTGCCAGCAGCTTAATAAGTAGCGGGAGGCGCAATGAGCAGTTCTTC
clone_size: few
v_call: TRBV7-3
d_call: TRBD2
j_call: TRBJ2-1

cdr3_aa: CASSSQTGSFGEKLFF
cdr3_nt: TGTGCCAGCAGCTCCCAAACAGGGAGTTTTGGTGAAAAACTGTTTTTT
clone_size: few
v_call: TRBV7-2
d_call: -
j_call: TRBJ1-4

cdr3_aa: CASSPTVTSTDTQYF
cdr3_nt: TGTGCCAGCAGTCCCACCGTTACTAGCACAGATACGCAGTATTTT
clone_size: few
v_call: TRBV7-2
d_call: -
j_call: TRBJ2-3

cdr3_aa: CASSPALHEQYF
cdr3_nt: TGTGCCAGCAGCCCTGCGCTGCACGAGCAGTACTTC
clone_size: -
v_call: TRBV14
d_call: -
j_call: TRBJ2-7

cdr3_aa: CASSVAGVAFYTGELFF
cdr3_nt: TGTGCCAGCAGCGTAGCGGGGGTAGCATTTTACACCGGGGAGCTGTTTTTT
clone_size: -
v_call: TRBV9
d_call: -
j_call: TRBJ2-2

cdr3_aa: CASSGPRTLLQAYEQYF
cdr3_nt: TGTGCCAGCAGTGGGCCTAGAACCCTACTTCAGGCGTACGAGCAGTACTTC
clone_size: -
v_call: TRBV28
d_call: -
j_call: TRBJ2-7

cdr3_aa: CASSLAFKGVRTDTQYF
cdr3_nt: TGTGCCAGCAGCTTGGCTTTTAAGGGAGTAAGGACAGATACGCAGTATTTT
clone_size: -
v_call: TRBV5-6
d_call: -
j_call: TRBJ2-3

cdr3_aa: CASSRNRQGSYEQYF
cdr3_nt: TGTGCCAGCAGTCGTAACCGCCAGGGGTCCTACGAGCAGTACTTC
clone_size: -
v_call: TRBV27
d_call: -
j_call: TRBJ2-7

cdr3_aa: CASSHEFSPGEQYF
cdr3_nt: TGTGCCAGCAGCCATGAGTTCTCGCCGGGAGAGCAGTACTTC
clone_size: -
v_call: TRBV3-1
d_call: -
j_call: TRBJ2-7

cdr3_aa: CASSTTPGQGTNTEAFF
cdr3_nt: TGTGCCAGCAGCACTACACCGGGACAGGGTACTAACACTGAAGCTTTCTTT
clone_size: -
v_call: TRBV2
d_call: TRBD1
j_call: TRBJ1-1

cdr3_aa: CASSPYLAGNRNEQFF
cdr3_nt: TGCGCCAGCAGCCCCTACCTAGCGGGAAATCGGAATGAGCAGTTCTTC
clone_size: -
v_call: TRBV5-1
d_call: TRBD2
j_call: TRBJ2-1

cdr3_aa: CASSGGTYTEAFF
cdr3_nt: TGTGCCAGCAGTGGGGGCACATACACTGAAGCTTTCTTT
clone_size: few
v_call: TRBV6-1
d_call: -
j_call: TRBJ1-1

cdr3_aa: CASSQVWGQGSQETQYF
cdr3_nt: TGCGCCAGCAGCCAAGTTTGGGGACAGGGTAGCCAAGAGACCCAGTACTTC
clone_size: -
v_call: TRBV4-3
d_call: TRBD1
j_call: TRBJ2-5

cdr3_aa: CSAPFAGGPSGEQFF
cdr3_nt: TGCAGTGCCCCTTTTGCGGGAGGGCCCTCGGGTGAGCAGTTCTTC
clone_size: -
v_call: TRBV20-1
d_call: TRBD2
j_call: TRBJ2-1

cdr3_aa: CSVERDLSAEAFF
cdr3_nt: TGCAGCGTTGAACGGGATTTGAGCGCTGAAGCTTTCTTT
clone_size: -
v_call: TRBV29-1
d_call: -
j_call: TRBJ1-1

cdr3_aa: CASSTSGRAFFETQYF
cdr3_nt: TGTGCCAGCAGCACTAGCGGGAGGGCCTTTTTCGAGACCCAGTACTTC
clone_size: -
v_call: TRBV9
d_call: TRBD2
j_call: TRBJ2-5

cdr3_aa: CASTVGGNTEAFF
cdr3_nt: TGTGCCAGCACCGTGGGGGGGAACACTGAAGCTTTCTTT
clone_size: -
v_call: TRBV28
d_call: -
j_call: TRBJ1-1

cdr3_aa: CASSLSGPGTGELFF
cdr3_nt: TGTGCCAGCAGCTTATCTGGGCCGGGCACCGGGGAGCTGTTTTTT
clone_size: -
v_call: TRBV7-2
d_call: -
j_call: TRBJ2-2